This T cell receptor (beta chain) was captured in a study of T cell responses to AZD1222 COVID-19 vaccine. General study findings and limits: Mostly white British, mostly female donors; authors suggested clonal diversity may be underestimated.

In regard to this clone: Its antigen is unidentified.

Libraries were prepared by immunoSEQ multiplex PCR; TCRdb keeps only in-frame clonotypes and omits some of them. The sample comprises some 120,000 clones, 90% to 95% of which are singletons, and roughly 3% rests with the top ten. This receptor was taken from an adult in good health. The sequencing used peripheral blood, collected on day 0 of AZD1222 vaccination.

The CDR3 bases are TGTGCCAGCAGTGAAGCACTGGCAGTTGAAGCTTTCTTT. Protein: CASSEALAVEAFF. The rearrangement links TRBV2 to TRBJ1-1; D gene unclear. Looked up from germline, CDR1 is SNHLY and CDR2 is FYNNEI. With 0 bases removed from V and 7 bases from J, the gap between germline ends came to 9 bases. This CDR3 has 13 residues.